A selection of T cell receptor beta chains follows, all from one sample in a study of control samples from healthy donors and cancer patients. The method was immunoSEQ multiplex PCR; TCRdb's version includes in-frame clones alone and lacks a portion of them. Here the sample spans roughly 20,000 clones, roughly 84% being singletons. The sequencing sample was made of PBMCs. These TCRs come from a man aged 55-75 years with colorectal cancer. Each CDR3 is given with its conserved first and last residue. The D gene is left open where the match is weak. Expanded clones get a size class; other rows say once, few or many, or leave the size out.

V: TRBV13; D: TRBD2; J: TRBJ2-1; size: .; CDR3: CASSKGLAGGRTYNEQFF; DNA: TGTGCCAGCAGCAAGGGACTAGCGGGGGGCCGAACCTACAATGAGCAGTTCTTC
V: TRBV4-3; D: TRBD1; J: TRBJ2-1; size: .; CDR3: CASSQTPGQAGNEQFF; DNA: TGCGCCAGCAGCCAAACTCCGGGACAGGCAGGAAATGAGCAGTTCTTC
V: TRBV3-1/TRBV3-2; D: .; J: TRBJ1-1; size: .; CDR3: CASSLRLNTEAFF; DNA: TGTGCCAGCAGCCTCCGTTTGAACACTGAAGCTTTCTTT
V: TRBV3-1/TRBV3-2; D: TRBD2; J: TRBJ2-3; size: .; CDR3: CASSQEVKKRGCTDTQYF; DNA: TGTGCCAGCAGCCAAGAAGTGAAGAAGCGGGGCTGCACAGATACGCAGTATTTT
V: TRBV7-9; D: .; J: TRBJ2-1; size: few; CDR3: CASSLPGSYNEQFF; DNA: TGTGCCAGCAGCTTACCAGGCTCCTACAATGAGCAGTTCTTC
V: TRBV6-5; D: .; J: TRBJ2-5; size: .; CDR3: CATSGGSQETQYF; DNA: TGTGCCACCAGCGGTGGGTCACAAGAGACCCAGTACTTC
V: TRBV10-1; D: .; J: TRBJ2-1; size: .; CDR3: CASSEGGGPVNEQFF; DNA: TGCGCCAGCAGTGAAGGTGGGGGGCCAGTGAATGAGCAGTTCTTC
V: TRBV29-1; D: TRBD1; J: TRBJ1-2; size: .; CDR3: CSVNPGQGSGNYGYTF; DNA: TGCAGCGTCAACCCGGGACAGGGCTCGGGTAACTATGGCTACACCTTC
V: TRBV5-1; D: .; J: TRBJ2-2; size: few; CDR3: CASSLLQGNPGELFF; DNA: TGCGCCAGCAGCTTGCTTCAGGGTAACCCCGGGGAGCTGTTTTTT
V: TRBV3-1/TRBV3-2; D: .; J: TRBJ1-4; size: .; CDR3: CASSPGHGDNEKLFF; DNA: TGTGCCAGCAGCCCGGGACATGGGGATAATGAAAAACTGTTTTTT
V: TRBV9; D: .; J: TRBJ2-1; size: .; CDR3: CASSVSPGGEQFF; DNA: TGTGCCAGCAGCGTTAGCCCCGGGGGTGAGCAGTTCTTC
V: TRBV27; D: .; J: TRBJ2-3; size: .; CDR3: CASSPLGLASPDTQYF; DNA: TGTGCCAGCAGTCCCCTAGGGCTGGCGTCGCCAGATACGCAGTATTTT
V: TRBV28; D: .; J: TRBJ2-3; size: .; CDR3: CASGGRTDTQYF; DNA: TGTGCCAGCGGGGGTCGCACAGATACGCAGTATTTT
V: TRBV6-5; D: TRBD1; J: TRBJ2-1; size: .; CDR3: CASSYRTGGEQFF; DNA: TGTGCCAGCAGTTACCGGACAGGTGGTGAGCAGTTCTTC
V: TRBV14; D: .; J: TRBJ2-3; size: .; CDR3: CASSQATEIYTDTQYF; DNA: TGTGCCAGCAGCCAGGCGACAGAAATCTACACAGATACGCAGTATTTT
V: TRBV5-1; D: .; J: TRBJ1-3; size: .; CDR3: CASSLEGGSSGNTIYF; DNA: TGCGCCAGCAGCTTGGAAGGTGGGAGCTCTGGAAACACCATATATTTT
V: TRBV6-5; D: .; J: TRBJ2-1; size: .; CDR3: CASSPRLDDQIGFF; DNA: TGTGCCAGCAGTCCCCGGTTGGACGACCAGATAGGATTCTTC